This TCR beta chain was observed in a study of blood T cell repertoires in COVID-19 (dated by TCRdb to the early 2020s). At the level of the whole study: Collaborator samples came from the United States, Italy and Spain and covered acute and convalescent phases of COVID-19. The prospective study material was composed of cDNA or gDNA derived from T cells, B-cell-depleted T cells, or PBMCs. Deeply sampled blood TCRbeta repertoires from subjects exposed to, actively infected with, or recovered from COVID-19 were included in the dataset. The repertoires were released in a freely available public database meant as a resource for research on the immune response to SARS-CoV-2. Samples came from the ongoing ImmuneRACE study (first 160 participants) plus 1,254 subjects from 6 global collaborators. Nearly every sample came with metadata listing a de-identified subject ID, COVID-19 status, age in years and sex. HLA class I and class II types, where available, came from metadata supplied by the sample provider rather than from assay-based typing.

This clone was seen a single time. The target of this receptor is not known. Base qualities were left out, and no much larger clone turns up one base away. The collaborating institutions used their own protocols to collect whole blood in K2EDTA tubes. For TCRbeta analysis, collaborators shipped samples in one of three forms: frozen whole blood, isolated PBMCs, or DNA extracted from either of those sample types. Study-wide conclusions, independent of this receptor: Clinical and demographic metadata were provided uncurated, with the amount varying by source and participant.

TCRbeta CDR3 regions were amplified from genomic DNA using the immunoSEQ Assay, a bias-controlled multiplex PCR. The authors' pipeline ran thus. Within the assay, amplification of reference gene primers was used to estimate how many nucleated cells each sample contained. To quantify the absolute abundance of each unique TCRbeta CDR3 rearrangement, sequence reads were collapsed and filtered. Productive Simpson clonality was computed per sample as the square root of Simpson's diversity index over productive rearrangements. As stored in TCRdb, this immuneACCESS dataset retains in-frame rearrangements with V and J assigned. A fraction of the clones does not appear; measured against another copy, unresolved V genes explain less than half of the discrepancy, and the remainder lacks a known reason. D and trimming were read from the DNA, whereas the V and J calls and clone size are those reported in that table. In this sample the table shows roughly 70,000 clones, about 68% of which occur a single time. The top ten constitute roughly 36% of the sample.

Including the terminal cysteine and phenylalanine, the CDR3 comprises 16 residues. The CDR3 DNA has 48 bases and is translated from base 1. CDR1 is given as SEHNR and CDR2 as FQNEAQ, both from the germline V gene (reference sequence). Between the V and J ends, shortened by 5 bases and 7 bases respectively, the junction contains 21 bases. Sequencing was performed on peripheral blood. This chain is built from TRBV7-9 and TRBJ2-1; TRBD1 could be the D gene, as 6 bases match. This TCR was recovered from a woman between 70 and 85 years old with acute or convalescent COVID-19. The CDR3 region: CASSRGADLGGNEQFF. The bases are TGTGCCAGCAGCAGAGGTGCGGATCTAGGGGGTAATGAGCAGTTCTTC.